This T cell receptor beta chain was documented in a study of CXCR3-negative and CXCR3-positive naive CD8 T cells (dated by TCRdb to the late 2010s). Regarding the research as a whole: In total, some 140 million TRB reads were obtained, which works out to roughly 1.5 +/- 0.3 million reads per library. The TRBV-TRBJ cluster analysis covered naive subsets from 5 or 6 donors and memory cells from 3 donors. Data from some twelve donors, pooled across two independent experiments, went into the diversity and physicochemical repertoire analyses. The paper as a whole reports these results and caveats: Compared with CXCR3-negative naive cells, CXCR3-positive naive cells had TRB CDR3s with higher hydrophobicity (lower Kidera factor 4), lower energy, and higher strength and volume indices. TRBV-TRBJ usage was similar between naive CXCR3-negative and CXCR3-positive cells from the same donor, while memory cells showed distinct patterns. Both naive subsets had comparably high repertoire diversity, while memory CD8+ T cells had much lower repertoire diversity. Because surface CD5, which is linked to self-reactivity in mice, was comparable between the naive subsets, TCR interaction strength was also inferred from TRB CDR3 physicochemical properties. Freshly isolated PBMCs were used for most assays because CXCR3 expression partially decreased after cryopreservation.

A remark on this clonotype: The clone's antigen remains unknown.

CDR1 and CDR2, looked up from the germline V gene (reference sequence), are SGHAT and FQDESV. The CDR3 starts with the cysteine, ends with the phenylalanine, and has 13 residues. This entry has no DNA. This sample was sequenced with a NextSeq 550. The Human TCR Profiling Kit (MiLaboratory) was used to make UMI-labeled 5' RACE TRB cDNA libraries. cDNA synthesis used the entire amount of extracted RNA, and PCR amplification then used the entire amount of cDNA produced. Libraries were prepared in parallel using an identical number of PCR cycles. The source study handled its data this way. MIGEC and MiXCR extracted about 50,000 +/- 9,200 unique UMI-labeled TRB cDNA molecules per library, requiring at least two reads per UMI. An average of approximately 40,000 +/- 10,000 functional in-frame TRB CDR3 nucleotide clonotypes without stop codons was found per library. After each sample was downsampled to 5000 UMI-labeled TRB molecules, VDJtools was used to calculate diversity metrics such as normalized Shannon-Wiener and Chao1. VDJtools computed clonotype-size-weighted physicochemical properties of the central five CDR3 residues: interaction energy, strength, volume and Kidera factor 4. TCRdb reprocessed the reads and assigns one entry to each CDR3 protein sequence, leaving out DNA. In this record, the V and J calls reflect TCRdb's handling and not the investigators' own analysis. The record for this sample contains approximately 100,000 distinct CDR3 sequences. The biggest ten clones account for around 1.7% of the sample.

For every CD8+ T cell subset, 300,000 cells were flow-sorted straight into RLT lysis buffer, and each subset was sorted in triplicate. Naive CD8+ T cells were defined stringently as CD45RO-CCR7+CD27+CD95- to exclude memory contaminants. Peripheral blood mononuclear cells were isolated from buffy coats using standard density gradient centrifugation. A FACSAria III was used to flow-sort naive CD8+ T cells into CXCR3-negative and CXCR3-positive populations. An RNeasy Mini Kit was used to extract total RNA from the sorted cells. Sequenced input: naive CXCR3- CD8+ T cells from blood. The cell subset or site tag for this specimen amounts to: CD45RO-CCR7+CD27+CD95- naive CD8+ T cells lacking CXCR3 (TNR3-). The chain employs TRBV11-1 and TRBJ2-1; TCRdb gives TRBD1 as the D gene, but with no DNA this cannot be confirmed. The TCR was taken from a human donor in good health. Some clones in this sample may be carry-over from other donors' samples. CDR3 region: CASSDMGYNEQFF.